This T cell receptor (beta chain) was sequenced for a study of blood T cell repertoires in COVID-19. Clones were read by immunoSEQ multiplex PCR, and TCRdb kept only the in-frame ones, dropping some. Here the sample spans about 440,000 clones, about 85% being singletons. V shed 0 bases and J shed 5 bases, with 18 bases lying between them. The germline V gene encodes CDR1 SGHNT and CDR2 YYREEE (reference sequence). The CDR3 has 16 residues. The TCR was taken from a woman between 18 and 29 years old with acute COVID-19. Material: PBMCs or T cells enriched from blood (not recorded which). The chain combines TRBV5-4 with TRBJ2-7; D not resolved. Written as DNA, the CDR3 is TGTGCCAGCAGCTTGGGGGTTCGGGTATCGGAAAACGAGCAGTACTTC. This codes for CASSLGVRVSENEQYF.